This TCR beta chain came from a study of blood T cell repertoires in COVID-19. TCRdb keeps only in-frame clones here, not all; method: immunoSEQ multiplex PCR. This table has some 70,000 clones, approximately 86% appearing once. The CDR3 contains 16 residues. Trimming took 0 bases from V and 2 from J; bases not matched to a gene: 3. The germline CDR1 and CDR2 sequences are SGHDT and YYEEEE. The sequenced sample was peripheral blood. The V and J genes are TRBV5-6 and TRBJ2-1, with 9 positions matching TRBD2. The TCR sequence derives from a man between 50 and 59 years old with active COVID-19. CDR3 nucleotides: TGTGCCAGCAGCTTGGAGTGGACTAGCGCCTACAATGAGCAGTTCTTC. Encoded protein: CASSLEWTSAYNEQFF.